The 27 T cell receptor beta chains below all came from one sample that was sequenced in a study of T cells after yellow fever vaccination. TCRdb re-called the 5' RACE reads through MiXCR, storing one row per CDR3 protein. Of about 340,000 distinct CDR3 sequences in the sample, approximately 13% were seen once. Sequenced material: CD4+ T cells sorted from PBMCs, taken 15 days after the yellow fever booster vaccination. All receptors come from a man in his late teens or twenties who received the YFV17D yellow fever vaccine.

This chain uses TRBV12-3 or TRBV12-4 with TRBJ1-2; the D is unclear. The V end lost 6 bases, the J end lost 4 bases, and 18 bases lay between the germline ends. This CDR3 comprises 15 residues. The CDR3 sequence: CASSRIGEIGYGYTF. CDR3 DNA sequence: TGTGCCAGCAGCCGGATTGGGGAGATCGGCTATGGCTACACCTTC.

The rearrangement links TRBV7-3 to TRBJ2-2; TRBD1 matches at 7 bases. The CDR3 loop spans 14 amino acids. Trimming removed 4 bases from V and 8 bases from J; junction bases left unmatched: 7. Germline CDR1 is SGHTA and CDR2 is FQGTGA. The CDR3 region has the DNA TGTGCCAGCAGCTCTCGAACAGGGGAAGGGGAGCTGTTTTTT. Translating gives CASSSRTGEGELFF.

The chain joins TRBV11-2 to TRBJ2-3; no definite D call. V was trimmed by 2 bases and J by 3 bases, leaving 9 bases between them. This CDR3 has 14 amino acids. The germline V gene has CDR1 SGHAT and CDR2 FQNNGV. The DNA of the CDR3 is TGTGCCAGCAGCTTACTCGTCTCTACAGATACGCAGTATTTT. Protein sequence: CASSLLVSTDTQYF.

The rearrangement links TRBV19 to TRBJ2-5, with 8 bases identical to TRBD2. Germline-derived CDR1 and CDR2 are LNHDA and SQIVND (reference sequence). The CDR3 runs to 16 residues. The junction had 10 bases not matched to a gene; V was cut back by 5 bases and J by 2 bases. The CDR3 nucleotides are TGTGCCAGTAGTCTAAGGGGGATAGCGGGGCAAGAGACCCAGTACTTC. Translating it yields CASSLRGIAGQETQYF. The whole variable domain, remainder taken from reference TRBV19 and TRBJ2-5, is DGGITQSPKYLFRKEGQNVTLSCEQNLNHDAMYWYRQDPGQGLRLIYYSQIVNDFQKGDIAEGYSVSREKKESFPLTVTSAQKNPTAFYLCASSLRGIAGQETQYFGPGTRLLVL.

V and J are TRBV20-1 and TRBJ2-5; D is unclear. Germline assignment: CDR1 DFQATT and CDR2 SNEGSKA (reference sequence). The CDR3 runs 13 residues. Trimming cost V 1 base and J 3 bases, with 9 bases left between them. The CDR3 DNA is TGCAGTGCTAGAGTAGGTACGGAAGAGACCCAGTACTTC. Translating gives CSARVGTEETQYF.

This clonotype has a handful of counts. The J gene is TRBJ2-2, the V gene TRBV23-1; TRBD1 matches at 8 bases. TRBV23-1 is sorted into the ORF group, with uncertain function. Trimming took 8 bases from V and 5 from J; bases not matched to a gene: 19. The CDR3 spans 18 residues. The CDR3: CASAHGDRPPRVTGELFF. The CDR3 DNA is TGCGCCAGCGCCCATGGGGACAGGCCACCTCGTGTTACCGGGGAGCTGTTTTTT.

This clonotype was counted between two and nine times. The genes are TRBV4-1 and TRBJ1-6; a weak D match, TRBD1 (5 bases). This CDR3 has 19 residues. Germline V lookup: CDR1 MGHRA, CDR2 YSYEKL. V lost 0 bases and J lost 0, with 15 bases in between. CDR3 in DNA: TGCGCCAGCAGCCAAGATAGGGAACAGCAGGGCTCCTATAATTCACCCCTCCACTTT. This translates into CASSQDREQQGSYNSPLHF.

This clonotype has more than one count but fewer than ten. This chain uses TRBV20-1 with TRBJ2-1; D remains unclear. This CDR3 has 14 residues. V was shortened by 2 bases and J by 9 bases, with 17 bases between the two germline ends. Germline assignment: CDR1 DFQATT and CDR2 SNEGSKA (reference sequence). The CDR3 spells CSARRPNFPIEQFF. The CDR3 DNA reads as TGCAGTGCTAGACGCCCGAACTTCCCCATTGAGCAGTTCTTC.

V and J are TRBV7-2 and TRBJ1-5, with 8 bases aligning to TRBD1. From germline, CDR1 is SGHTA and CDR2 FQGNSA. The length of the CDR3 is 13 residues. Trimming removed 4 bases from V and 7 bases from J; junction bases left unmatched: 3. CDR3 in amino acids: CASSYRGEQPQHF. Written as DNA, the CDR3 is TGTGCCAGCAGCTACAGGGGGGAACAGCCCCAGCATTTT.

This clonotype was seen only a few times. V gene TRBV4-3 combines with J gene TRBJ2-6; D tentatively fits TRBD1 or TRBD2 (5 bases each). V lost 0 bases and J 3 bases, leaving 12 bases between the germline ends. Germline V gene data show CDR1 as LGHNA and CDR2 as YSLEER. CDR3 size: 17 residues. DNA of the CDR3: TGCGCCAGCAGCCAAGAGGGGGTAGCGTATGGGGCCAACGTCCTGACTTTC. It specifies CASSQEGVAYGANVLTF.

This clonotype was counted only a few times. The chain employs TRBV7-8 and TRBJ2-3; 8 bases match TRBD2. Germline V gives CDR1 SGHVS, CDR2 FQNEAQ. The junction had 11 bases not matched to a gene; V was cut back by 6 bases and J by 3 bases. The CDR3 is made up of 16 amino acids. The CDR3 is CASRFSRGGGTDTQYF. The CDR3 DNA is TGTGCCAGCAGGTTCTCTCGGGGGGGTGGGACAGATACGCAGTATTTT.

The chain is built from TRBV20-1 and TRBJ1-4; D perhaps matches TRBD1 (6 bases). This CDR3 is 13 amino acids long. Germline V gene sequence: CDR1 DFQATT, CDR2 SNEGSKA (reference sequence). Trimming removed 5 bases at V and 4 bases at J, with 11 bases between. The CDR3 coding sequence is TGCAGTGCTGCCAGAGGGGGTAATGAAAAACTGTTTTTT. Translated: CSAARGGNEKLFF.

This clonotype showed up many times. This chain joins TRBV2 and TRBJ1-6; D gene uncertain. In germline, CDR1 is SNHLY, CDR2 FYNNEI. The CDR3 runs to 11 residues. CDR3 protein: CASSGNSPLHF. CDR3 coding DNA: TGTGCTAGTTCGGGGAACTCACCCCTCCACTTT.

The chain links TRBV7-9 to TRBJ2-1; D might be TRBD1 (5 bases). The CDR3 consists of 15 residues. Germline V CDR1 and CDR2: SEHNR, FQNEAQ (reference sequence). Trimming removed 1 base at V and 7 bases at J, with 14 bases between. The CDR3 loop is CASSLGRGLQNEQFF. Here the CDR3 DNA reads TGTGCCAGCAGCTTAGGTAGGGGATTGCAAAATGAGCAGTTCTTC.

This clonotype was seen a handful of times. The chain uses TRBV4-2 and TRBJ2-3; no definite D call. With 0 bases removed from V and 6 bases from J, the gap between germline ends came to 10 bases. The CDR3 consists of 14 residues. The germline V gene has CDR1 LGHNA and CDR2 YNFKEQ. As DNA, the CDR3 is TGTGCCAGCAGCCAAGATAAAGGCTGGGATACGCAGTATTTT. As protein: CASSQDKGWDTQYF.

The chain uses TRBV7-9 and TRBJ2-1; D is possibly TRBD1 (6 bases). Germline-derived CDR1 and CDR2 are SEHNR and FQNEAQ (reference sequence). The CDR3 has 12 residues. The germline V and J ends were trimmed by 6 bases and 5 bases, with 8 bases remaining between them. The CDR3 bases are TGTGCCAGCAGGAGACAGGACAATGAGCAGTTCTTC. Its protein is CASRRQDNEQFF.

This clonotype has only a few counts. The chain links TRBV11-2 to TRBJ1-6, with no clear D. Germline lookup yields CDR1 SGHAT and CDR2 FQNNGV. Trimming pared 11 bases from V and 3 bases from J, leaving 17 bases between. The CDR3 has 15 residues. CDR3 bases: TGTGCCCCCAGCCCCGGGAAGGGCTATAATTCACCCCTCCACTTT. It yields the protein CAPSPGKGYNSPLHF.

In its sample, this clonotype was seen a few times. This chain uses TRBV7-3 with TRBJ2-3; D is perhaps TRBD2 (6 bases). The CDR3 runs to 16 residues. CDR1 is SGHTA and CDR2 is FQGTGA in the germline V gene. V lost 5 bases to trimming and J lost 6 bases, with 21 bases between them. CDR3 loop: CASSAGGSRTSDTQYF. The CDR3 coding sequence is TGTGCCAGCAGCGCCGGAGGGAGTCGGACCTCCGATACGCAGTATTTT. The variable domain in full, completed from reference TRBV7-3 and TRBJ2-3, reads GAGVSQTPSNKVTEKGKYVELRCDPISGHTALYWYRQSLGQGPEFLIYFQGTGAADDSGLPNDRFFAVRPEGSVSTLKIQRTERGDSAVYLCASSAGGSRTSDTQYFGPGTRLTVL.

V is TRBV3-1 and J is TRBJ2-3; 7 nucleotides align to TRBD2. CDR1 and CDR2 from the germline V gene are LGHDT and YNNKEL (reference sequence). The CDR3 consists of 16 residues. The junction had 6 bases not matched to a gene; V was cut back by 2 bases and J by 1 base. The chain's CDR3 is CASSQLERGRTDTQYF. The CDR3 DNA reads TGTGCCAGCAGCCAATTAGAGCGGGGACGCACAGATACGCAGTATTTT.

Only a few counts were recorded for this clonotype. V gene TRBV7-9 combines with J gene TRBJ1-5; D is undetermined. The V and J ends lost 5 bases and 2 bases respectively, with 7 bases between them. Germline V CDR1 and CDR2: SEHNR, FQNEAQ (reference sequence). The CDR3 is 13 residues long. CDR3 loop: CASSPLGNQPQHF. The CDR3 DNA reads as TGTGCCAGCAGCCCCTTGGGCAATCAGCCCCAGCATTTT. The complete variable domain, with remaining parts taken from reference TRBV7-9 and TRBJ1-5, reads DTGVSQNPRHKITKRGQNVTFRCDPISEHNRLYWYRQTLGQGPEFLTYFQNEAQLEKSRLLSDRFSAERPKGSFSTLEIQRTEQGDSAMYLCASSPLGNQPQHFGDGTRLSIL.

This chain connects TRBV20-1 to TRBJ1-4; D is uncertain. Trimming shortened V by 3 bases and J by 6 bases, and 11 bases separated the two germline ends. This CDR3 is built from 13 residues. Looked up from germline, CDR1 is DFQATT and CDR2 is SNEGSKA (reference sequence). The DNA for the CDR3 is TGCAGTGCTAGCCCCGGATCCTATGAAAAACTGTTTTTT. It specifies CSASPGSYEKLFF.

The rearrangement links TRBV2 to TRBJ2-7, with TRBD1 identical over 8 bases. CDR3 length: 14 residues. Germline assignment: CDR1 SNHLY and CDR2 FYNNEI. V was clipped by 8 bases and J by 2 bases; unmatched bases: 8. The CDR3: CASLPGQETYEQYV. Here the CDR3 DNA reads TGTGCCAGCTTACCGGGACAGGAGACCTACGAGCAGTACGTC.

This clonotype has just a few counts. This rearrangement joins TRBV5-1 to TRBJ2-1; D is unclear. The CDR3 covers 13 residues. Germline V gives CDR1 SGHRS, CDR2 YFSETQ. Trimming removed 1 base from V and 5 bases from J, with 7 bases in between. Written as DNA, the CDR3 is TGCGCCAGCAGCTTGAACAGCAACAATGAGCAGTTCTTC. Its translation is CASSLNSNNEQFF.

J is TRBJ1-6 and V is TRBV7-9; D is undetermined. Trimming stripped 1 base from V and 0 bases from J, with 10 bases between. This CDR3 has 17 amino acids. The germline CDR1 and CDR2 sequences are SEHNR and FQNEAQ (reference sequence). CDR3 coding DNA: TGTGCCAGCAGCTTAGGACGGCCGAGCTCCTATAATTCACCCCTCCACTTT. It encodes CASSLGRPSSYNSPLHF.

The V and J genes are TRBV5-1 and TRBJ2-7; D perhaps matches TRBD1 (6 bases). The germline CDR1 and CDR2 sequences are SGHRS and YFSETQ. This CDR3 is 13 amino acids long. Trimming pared 4 bases from V and 4 bases from J, leaving 12 bases between. The CDR3 nucleotides read TGCGCCAGCAGCGACGGGACAATTTACGAGCAGTACTTC. This codes for CASSDGTIYEQYF.

The chain couples TRBV19 to TRBJ1-6, with D hard to call. The CDR3 spans 11 residues. Germline CDR1 reads LNHDA; CDR2 reads SQIVND (reference sequence). Trimming left V 9 bases short and J 11 bases short, with 11 bases between. Here the CDR3 DNA reads TGTGCCAGCTCGAATGGGGCACCCCTCCACTTT. Its protein is CASSNGAPLHF.

This clonotype was counted between two and nine times. CDR3 sequence: CASPRGRDRNNEQFF. For the CDR3, the DNA is TGTGCCAGCCCCCGTGGGAGGGACAGAAACAATGAGCAGTTCTTC. This chain connects TRBV9 to TRBJ2-1, with D tentatively TRBD1 or TRBD2 (7 bases each). With 7 bases removed from V and 5 bases from J, the gap between germline ends came to 19 bases. The CDR3 totals 15 residues. Looked up from germline, CDR1 is SGDLS and CDR2 is YYNGEE.